The 11 T cell receptor beta chains reported below all come from one sample, sequenced in a study of T cells in Graves' hyperthyroidism and ophthalmopathy. RNA transcripts gave rise to amplified TCR beta CDR3 regions. The TCR CDR3 was amplified in a first-round RT-PCR using the HTBI primer set. One entry per CDR3 protein results from TCRdb running MiXCR on the multiplex PCR reads. The data show hundreds of thousands of distinct CDR3 sequences, under 20% seen once. Input material: blood. The receptor source for this set is a woman aged 18-29 years with Graves' ophthalmopathy.

This clonotype showed up many times. This rearrangement joins TRBV12-3 or TRBV12-4 to TRBJ1-1; TRBD1 aligns across 8 bases. This CDR3 comprises 12 residues. V shed 5 bases, J shed 10 bases, and the junction held 6 bases outside the gene matches. The CDR3 DNA reads as TGTGCCAGCAGTCCGGACAGGGCGGGAGCTTTCTTT. Protein: CASSPDRAGAFF.

This chain links TRBV10-3 with TRBJ2-1, with D hard to call. V lost 6 bases and J lost 8, with 14 bases in between. This CDR3 region has 13 residues. Germline CDR1 ENHRY, CDR2 SYGVKD. The CDR3 coding sequence is TGTGCCATCAGGGCTCAAGAGAACGATGAGCAGTTCTTC. Amino acids: CAIRAQENDEQFF.

The chain carries TRBV2 and TRBJ2-7, with D uncertain. The V and J ends lost 1 base and 3 bases respectively, with 10 bases between them. CDR3 length equals 14 residues. Looked up from germline, CDR1 is SNHLY and CDR2 is FYNNEI. The CDR3 DNA sequence: TGTGCCAGCAGTGAAGAAGTGGTATTCTACGAGCAGTACTTC. The encoded protein is CASSEEVVFYEQYF. The full variable domain, completed using reference TRBV2 and TRBJ2-7, is EPEVTQTPSHQVTQMGQEVILRCVPISNHLYFYWYRQILGQKVEFLVSFYNNEISEKSEIFDDQFSVERPDGSNFTLKIRSTKLEDSAMYFCASSEEVVFYEQYFGPGTRLTVT.

This clonotype was seen only a few times. The V call is TRBV9, the J call TRBJ2-5; 9 positions match TRBD2. This CDR3 has 14 amino acids. The trim removed 4 bases at V and 3 bases at J, leaving 4 bases unmatched. Per the germline V gene, CDR1 is SGDLS and CDR2 is YYNGEE. This CDR3 reads CASSLRLAEETQYF. In nucleotides, the CDR3 is TGTGCCAGCAGCCTAAGACTAGCGGAAGAGACCCAGTACTTC.

This clonotype showed up many times. V and J are TRBV28 and TRBJ2-3; 13 bases map to TRBD2. The CDR3 is made up of 17 amino acids. The V and J ends lost 4 bases and 2 bases, in that order; junction bases with no gene match: 6. The germline V gene has CDR1 MDHEN and CDR2 SYDVKM. The CDR3 DNA reads as TGTGCCAGCAGTTCGGGGACTAGCGGGACTATCACAGATACGCAGTATTTT. It encodes CASSSGTSGTITDTQYF.

This clonotype was seen ten or more times. The rearrangement joins TRBV6-1 to TRBJ1-1; weak D call: TRBD1 (6 bases). The CDR3 runs 14 residues. CDR1 and CDR2 (germline): MNHNS, SASEGT. Trimming removed 6 bases from V and 0 bases from J, with 11 bases in between. The CDR3 region is CASSMGQMNTEAFF. CDR3 sequence (DNA): TGTGCCAGCAGCATGGGACAAATGAACACTGAAGCTTTCTTT.

This clonotype came up many times. The V and J genes are TRBV5-1 and TRBJ2-1; maybe TRBD2 (5 bases). Germline V lookup: CDR1 SGHRS, CDR2 YFSETQ. The length of the CDR3 is 14 residues. Trimming pared 1 base from V and 8 bases from J, leaving 13 bases between. CDR3 DNA: TGCGCCAGCAGCTTGATAATGAGGGCGGATGAGCAGTTCTTC. Protein sequence: CASSLIMRADEQFF.

This clonotype was picked up many times. The chain couples TRBV7-2 to TRBJ1-1; D gene ambiguous. Trimming pared 5 bases from V and 0 bases from J, leaving 13 bases between. Germline lookup yields CDR1 SGHTA and CDR2 FQGNSA. This CDR3 has 15 amino acids. The CDR3 DNA sequence: TGTGCCAGCAGCCTACCCGGAGTAATGAACACTGAAGCTTTCTTT. Translating it yields CASSLPGVMNTEAFF.

This chain joins TRBV27 and TRBJ2-5; maybe TRBD1 (5 bases). V lost 4 bases to trimming and J lost 7 bases, with 10 bases between them. Looked up from germline, CDR1 is MNHEY and CDR2 is SMNVEV (reference sequence). The CDR3 extends over 12 amino acids. The DNA of the CDR3 is TGTGCCAGCAGTTCCAGGGTCGTGACCCAGTACTTC. It is translated as CASSSRVVTQYF.

In this sample, this clonotype turned up many times. The chain combines TRBV6-1 with TRBJ1-2, with D possibly matching TRBD1 (5 bases). This CDR3 contains 14 residues. Trimming took 6 bases from V and 4 from J, leaving 15 bases between them. CDR1 is MNHNS and CDR2 is SASEGT in the germline V gene. The CDR3 protein is CASRQPGPIYGYTF. The CDR3 nucleotides read TGTGCCAGCAGACAACCGGGACCGATCTATGGCTACACCTTC.

This clonotype has at least ten counts. This sequence joins TRBV6-1 and TRBJ1-1; possible D gene TRBD1, 6 bases. The V gene's germline CDR1 is MNHNS and CDR2 SASEGT. The length of the CDR3 is 13 residues. V shed 8 bases and J shed 6 bases, with 16 bases lying between them. Here the CDR3 DNA reads TGTGCCAGCCACATGGGGGGGCGCGCTGAAGCTTTCTTT. Encoded protein: CASHMGGRAEAFF.